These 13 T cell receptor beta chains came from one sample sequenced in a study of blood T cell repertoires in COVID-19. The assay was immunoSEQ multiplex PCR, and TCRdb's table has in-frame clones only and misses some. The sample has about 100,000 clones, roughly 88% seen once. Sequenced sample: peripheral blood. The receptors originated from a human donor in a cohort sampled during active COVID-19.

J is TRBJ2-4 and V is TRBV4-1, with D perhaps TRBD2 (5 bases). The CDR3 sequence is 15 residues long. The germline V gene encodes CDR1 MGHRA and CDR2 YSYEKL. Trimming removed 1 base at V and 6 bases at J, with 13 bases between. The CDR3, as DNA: TGCGCCAGCAGCCAAGCTGGGAGTAGCATAAACATTCAGTACTTC. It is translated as CASSQAGSSINIQYF.

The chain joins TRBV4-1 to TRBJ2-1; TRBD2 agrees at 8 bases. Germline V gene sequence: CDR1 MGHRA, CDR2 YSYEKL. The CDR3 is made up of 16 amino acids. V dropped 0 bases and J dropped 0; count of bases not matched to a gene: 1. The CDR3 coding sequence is TGCGCCAGCAGCCAAGAGGCGGGGGGCTCCTACAATGAGCAGTTCTTC. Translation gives CASSQEAGGSYNEQFF.

The CDR3 region is CASSPVERDEQFF. In DNA, the CDR3 is TGTGCCAGCTCACCAGTTGAGCGAGATGAGCAGTTCTTC. The chain couples TRBV18 to TRBJ2-1, with unresolved D. In germline, CDR1 is KGHSH, CDR2 LQKENI. V was trimmed by 2 bases and J by 8 bases, leaving 10 bases between them. CDR3 size: 13 residues.

CDR3 nucleotide sequence: TGTGCCAGCAGCCCGTCCCCAAGGACTAGCGGGGGTCAAACGGATACGCAGTATTTT. It yields the protein CASSPSPRTSGGQTDTQYF. This chain connects TRBV11-3 to TRBJ2-3, with TRBD2 matching 13 bases. V trimming: 5 bases; J trimming: 6 bases; junction bases outside the gene matches: 17. CDR1 is SGHNT and CDR2 is YENEEA in the germline V gene. This CDR3 spans 19 amino acids.

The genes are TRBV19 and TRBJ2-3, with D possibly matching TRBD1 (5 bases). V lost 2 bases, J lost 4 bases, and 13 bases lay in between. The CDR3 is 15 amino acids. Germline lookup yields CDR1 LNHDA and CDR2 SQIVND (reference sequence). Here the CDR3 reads CASSIQGFKSDTQYF. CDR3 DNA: TGTGCCAGTAGTATACAGGGTTTTAAATCAGATACGCAGTATTTT.

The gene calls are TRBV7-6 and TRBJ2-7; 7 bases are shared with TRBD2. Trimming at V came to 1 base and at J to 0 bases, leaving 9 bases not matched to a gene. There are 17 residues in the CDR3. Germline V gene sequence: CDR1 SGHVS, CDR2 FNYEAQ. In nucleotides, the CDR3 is TGTGCCAGCAGCTTAGGAGGAATGCGGGAGCCCTCCTACGAGCAGTACTTC. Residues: CASSLGGMREPSYEQYF.

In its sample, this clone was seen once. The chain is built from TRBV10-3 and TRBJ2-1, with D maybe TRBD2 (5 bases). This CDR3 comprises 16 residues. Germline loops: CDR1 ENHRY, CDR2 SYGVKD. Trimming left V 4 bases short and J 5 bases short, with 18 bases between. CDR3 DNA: TGTGCCATCAGTGGGGTAATAACGGGAATGAACAATGAGCAGTTCTTC. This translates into CAISGVITGMNNEQFF.

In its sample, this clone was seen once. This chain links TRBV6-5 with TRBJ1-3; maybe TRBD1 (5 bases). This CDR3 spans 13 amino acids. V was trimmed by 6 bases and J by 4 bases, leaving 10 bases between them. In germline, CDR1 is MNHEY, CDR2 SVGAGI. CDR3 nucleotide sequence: TGTGCCAGCAGGGGGCAACCGGGAAACACCATATATTTT. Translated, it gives CASRGQPGNTIYF.

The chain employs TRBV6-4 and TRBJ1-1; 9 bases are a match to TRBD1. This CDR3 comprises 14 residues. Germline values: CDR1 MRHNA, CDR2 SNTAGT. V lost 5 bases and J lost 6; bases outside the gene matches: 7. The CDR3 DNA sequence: TGTGCCAGCAGTTCCACCGGGACAGGGTCTGAAGCTTTCTTT. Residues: CASSSTGTGSEAFF.

CDR3 residues: CASSRFGLAGGSEQFF. For the CDR3, the DNA is TGTGCCAGCAGCCGCTTCGGACTAGCGGGGGGGTCTGAGCAGTTCTTC. The V and J genes are TRBV14 and TRBJ2-1; TRBD2 matches at 15 bases. From germline, CDR1 is SGHDN and CDR2 FVKESK. J lost 9 bases, V lost 4 bases, and 7 bases had no gene match. The CDR3 contains 16 residues.

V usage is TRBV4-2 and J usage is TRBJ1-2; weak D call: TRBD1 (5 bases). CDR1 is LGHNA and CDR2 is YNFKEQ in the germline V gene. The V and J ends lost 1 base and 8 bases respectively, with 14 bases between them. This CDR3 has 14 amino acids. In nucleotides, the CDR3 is TGTGCCAGCAGCCAAGGGGGCGAGGAACGGGGCTACACCTTC. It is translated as CASSQGGEERGYTF.

The CDR3 loop reads CASRRGGTNTGELFF. The CDR3 DNA reads TGTGCCAGCAGGCGGGGGGGCACGAACACCGGGGAGCTGTTTTTT. The genes are TRBV28 and TRBJ2-2, with 9 bases identical to TRBD2. The CDR3 spans 15 residues. The V segment lost 6 bases and the J segment 0 bases; nucleotides outside the gene matches: 2. Germline V gene lookup returns CDR1 MDHEN and CDR2 SYDVKM.

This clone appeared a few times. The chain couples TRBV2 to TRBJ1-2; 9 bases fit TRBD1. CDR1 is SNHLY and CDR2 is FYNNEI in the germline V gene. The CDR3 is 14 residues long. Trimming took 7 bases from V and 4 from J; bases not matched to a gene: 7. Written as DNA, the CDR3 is TGTGCCAGCACCGGACAGGGGCCTATCTATGGCTACACCTTC. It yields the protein CASTGQGPIYGYTF. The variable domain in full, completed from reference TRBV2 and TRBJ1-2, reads EPEVTQTPSHQVTQMGQEVILRCVPISNHLYFYWYRQILGQKVEFLVSFYNNEISEKSEIFDDQFSVERPDGSNFTLKIRSTKLEDSAMYFCASTGQGPIYGYTFGSGTRLTVV.